This T cell receptor (beta chain) derives from a study of blood T cell repertoires in COVID-19. Method: immunoSEQ multiplex PCR; TCRdb's copy keeps in-frame clones and lacks some. The table includes roughly 250,000 clones, about nine tenths detected once. V trimming: 4 bases; J trimming: 0 bases; junction bases outside the gene matches: 3. The CDR3 spans 14 residues. Per the germline V gene, CDR1 is MNHEY and CDR2 is SMNVEV (reference sequence). Sample: peripheral blood. The clonotype comes from a man aged 35-49 years who had recovered from COVID-19. The chain joins TRBV27 to TRBJ2-7; TRBD2 aligns across 7 bases. CDR3 DNA: TGTGCCAGCAGTTCGGGGGGAAGCTCCTACGAGCAGTACTTC. Translation gives CASSSGGSSYEQYF.